The clone carrying this T cell receptor (beta chain) was counted many times. The antigen remains undetermined. Germline CDR1 is SGHTA and CDR2 is FQGNSA. The CDR3 consists of 14 residues. V gave up 3 bases and J gave up 5 bases; unmatched junction bases: 2. The data are from a study of T cell repertoires in cytomegalovirus infection. Study-level background: An indication of both CMV infection and matching HLA type came from public TCR beta signatures. Points from the study as a whole: What dominated the ex vivo response were HLA-C-restricted CMV-specific TCR beta clonotypes. Summed frequency of public TCR beta families distinguished CMV carriers with the relevant HLA.

TCRdb passed the reads through MiXCR, listing each CDR3 protein once. This sample has some 350,000 distinct CDR3 sequences, with about 35% found just once. The chain uses TRBV7-2 and TRBJ1-4; TRBD1 matches 8 bases. This material consisted of cultured PBMCs, taken from culture after CMV antigen stimulation. The TCR comes from a human donor in good health (CMV status not recorded). Some clones in this sample may be carry-over from other donors' samples. The CDR3 DNA sequence: TGTGCCAGCAGCTTCCGGGACAGGAATGAAAAACTGTTTTTT. Its translation: CASSFRDRNEKLFF.